This is a list of T cell receptor beta chains from one sample in a study of cytomegalovirus exposure and HLA in healthy donors. The table came from immunoSEQ multiplex PCR; TCRdb's copy has only in-frame clones and leaves some out. The top ten hold 3.5% to 5% of the sample, which has about 98,000 clones, roughly 87% seen once. The specimen was PBMCs. The receptors were gathered from a woman under 40 in good health and CMV-seronegative. Each CDR3 is given with its conserved first and last residue. A D gene is named only where the DNA matches it firmly. Size tells how often a clone was seen (once, few, many) or the class of an expanded clone, and some rows leave it out.

TRBJ2-7 NA TRBD2 TRBV9 CASSPETSASYEQYF TGTGCCAGCAGCCCCGAGACTAGCGCCTCCTACGAGCAGTACTTC
TRBJ2-3 NA TRBD1 TRBV9 CASSVARRGLDTQYF TGTGCCAGCAGCGTAGCTCGCAGGGGGCTCGATACGCAGTATTTT
TRBJ2-5 NA TRBD1 TRBV29-1 CSVGQGRSETQYF TGCAGCGTGGGACAGGGTCGATCAGAGACCCAGTACTTC
TRBJ2-2 NA TRBD1 TRBV29-1 CSVLRQGARGGELFF TGCAGCGTTCTACGACAGGGGGCGCGTGGCGGGGAGCTGTTTTTT
TRBJ2-2 NA TRBD1 TRBV2 CASSEDKDRAYTGELFF TGTGCCAGCAGTGAGGACAAGGACAGGGCCTATACCGGGGAGCTGTTTTTT
TRBJ2-3 NA TRBD2 TRBV7-2 CASSLRLAGAATDTQYF TGTGCCAGCAGCCTACGACTAGCGGGGGCCGCTACAGATACGCAGTATTTT
TRBJ1-4 NA NA TRBV29-1 CSVESPLTNEKLFF TGCAGCGTTGAAAGTCCACTGACTAATGAAAAACTGTTTTTT
TRBJ2-3 NA TRBD1 TRBV27 CASSDRGSLAQYF TGTGCCAGCAGTGACAGGGGGAGTCTTGCGCAGTATTTT
TRBJ1-5 few NA TRBV28 CASSLGGGGNQPQHF TGTGCCAGCAGCCTCGGGGGGGGAGGCAATCAGCCCCAGCATTTT
TRBJ1-2 NA NA TRBV18 CASSPPSGGQTYGYTF TGTGCCAGCTCACCCCCCTCGGGGGGACAAACTTATGGCTACACCTTC
TRBJ2-2 NA TRBD2 TRBV4-3 CASSQSVAGGTGELFF TGCGCCAGCAGCCAATCGGTAGCGGGAGGGACCGGGGAGCTGTTTTTT
TRBJ2-1 NA TRBD2 TRBV27 CASSLYRAGGLDEQFF TGTGCCAGCAGTTTATACCGAGCGGGAGGTCTTGATGAGCAGTTCTTC
TRBJ1-6 NA TRBD1 TRBV19 CASSGQGFSPLHF TGTGCCAGTAGCGGACAGGGTTTTTCACCCCTCCACTTT
TRBJ1-2 NA NA TRBV7-9 CASSFPIRYGYTF TGTGCCAGCAGCTTTCCCATCCGGTATGGCTACACCTTC
TRBJ1-3 NA TRBD1 TRBV9 CASSPWTGWNSGNTIYF TGTGCCAGCAGCCCATGGACAGGTTGGAACTCTGGAAACACCATATATTTT
TRBJ1-1 NA NA TRBV2 CASSPRVSDTEAFF TGTGCCAGCAGCCCCAGGGTGTCGGACACTGAAGCTTTCTTT
TRBJ1-1 NA NA TRBV5-1 CASSSTAGTSVAFF TGCGCCAGCAGCTCAACCGCCGGGACATCTGTGGCTTTCTTT
TRBJ2-5 NA NA TRBV7-7 CASSSLSALSQETQYF TGTGCCAGCAGCTCCCTCTCCGCGCTCTCACAAGAGACCCAGTACTTC
TRBJ2-5 NA NA TRBV6-1 CASSESQGRETQYF TGTGCCAGCAGTGAGTCACAGGGACGAGAGACCCAGTACTTC
TRBJ2-2 once NA TRBV7-3 CASSLQGRTGELFF TGTGCCAGCAGCTTACAGGGTAGAACCGGGGAGCTGTTTTTT
TRBJ2-6 few TRBD1 TRBV18 CASSPDRAGANVLTF TGTGCCAGCTCCCCGGACAGGGCCGGGGCCAACGTCCTGACTTTC
TRBJ2-1 NA TRBD1 TRBV18 CASSSTGTGSLNEQFF TGTGCCAGCTCATCTACCGGGACAGGGAGTCTCAATGAGCAGTTCTTC
TRBJ2-5 NA TRBD2 TRBV5-1 CASSDLAGGLETQYF TGCGCCAGCAGCGACCTAGCGGGGGGGCTCGAGACCCAGTACTTC
TRBJ1-5 few NA TRBV2 CASSTDSLGNQPQHF TGTGCCAGCAGCACTGACAGTTTGGGCAATCAGCCCCAGCATTTT
TRBJ1-2 NA NA TRBV2 CASSEWLRSNYGYTF TGTGCCAGCAGTGAATGGTTGAGAAGTAACTATGGCTACACCTTC
TRBJ1-5 NA NA TRBV5-1 CASSFFKGVPQPQHF TGCGCCAGCAGCTTTTTCAAGGGGGTGCCCCAGCCCCAGCATTTT
TRBJ2-2 NA TRBD2 TRBV7-3 CASSQIGSGRANFGELFF TGTGCCAGCAGCCAGATCGGTAGCGGGAGGGCCAATTTTGGGGAGCTGTTTTTT
TRBJ1-3 NA TRBD1 TRBV5-1 CASSRGQGGGNTIYF TGCGCCAGCAGCAGAGGACAGGGAGGAGGAAACACCATATATTTT
TRBJ1-4 NA NA TRBV7-2 CASSLDGGIKLFF TGTGCCAGCAGCTTAGACGGGGGAATTAAACTGTTTTTT
TRBJ1-4 NA NA TRBV25-1 CASSAEGDEKLFF TGTGCCAGCTCGGCAGAGGGAGATGAAAAACTGTTTTTT
TRBJ2-1 NA NA TRBV29-1 CIARQGPTLRNEQFF TGCATCGCGCGGCAGGGCCCCACCCTTCGCAATGAGCAGTTCTTC
TRBJ2-5 NA NA TRBV7-6 CASSLGRVAPEAQYF TGTGCCAGCAGCTTAGGTCGGGTCGCCCCAGAGGCCCAGTACTTC
TRBJ1-2 NA TRBD1 TRBV4-3 CASSQQGTGGYNGYTF TGCGCCAGCAGCCAACAAGGGACAGGGGGTTATAATGGCTACACCTTC
TRBJ2-7 few NA TRBV18 CASSPLPRDSSYEQYF TGTGCCAGCTCACCACTTCCTAGAGACAGCTCCTACGAGCAGTACTTC
TRBJ1-1 NA TRBD1 TRBV6-5 CASSPWTGGDTEAFF TGTGCCAGCAGTCCCTGGACAGGTGGGGACACTGAAGCTTTCTTT
TRBJ2-7 NA NA TRBV5-1 CASSPPSYEQYF TGCGCCAGCAGCCCTCCCTCCTACGAGCAGTACTTC
TRBJ2-5 NA TRBD2 TRBV5-1 CASSADLTGGTQYF TGCGCCAGCAGCGCGGATCTTACGGGGGGGACCCAGTACTTC
TRBJ2-7 NA NA TRBV5-1 CASREQISYEQYF TGCGCCAGCAGAGAACAGATCTCCTACGAGCAGTACTTC
TRBJ2-7 NA TRBD1 TRBV13 CASSWNRDSPSEQYF TGTGCCAGCAGCTGGAACCGGGACAGTCCCTCCGAGCAGTACTTC
TRBJ1-2 NA NA TRBV20-1 CSARGGGGYTF TGCAGTGCTAGAGGCGGAGGTGGCTACACCTTC
TRBJ1-2 NA TRBD1 TRBV6-5 CASSRDSTAYGYTF TGTGCCAGCAGCCGGGACAGCACTGCGTATGGCTACACCTTC
TRBJ2-3 NA TRBD2 TRBV28 CASRSPSGPIRDTQYF TGTGCCAGCCGTTCACCTAGCGGCCCGATACGCGATACGCAGTATTTT